This TCR beta chain was found in a study of radiotherapy plus CTLA-4 blockade in lung cancer listed by TCRdb under 2018. With regard to the full study: Objective responses occurred in roughly a sixth of enrolled patients, and 25% to 40% achieved disease control. What the study reported, not specific to this receptor: Increased serum interferon-beta after radiation, together with early dynamic changes in blood T cell clones, were reported to be the strongest predictors of response. After treatment with radiotherapy and ipilimumab, TCR clones that originated in tumors expanded in peripheral blood.

Focal radiation therapy combined with CTLA-4 blockade (ipilimumab) was tested in patients with chemo-refractory metastatic non-small-cell lung cancer. To note about this clone: Its antigen specificity is not known. The record has no base qualities; no much larger clone is one base away.

Library preparation employed the immunoSEQ multiplex PCR assay. The table comes from immuneACCESS by way of TCRdb, which keeps in-frame sequences with V and J called. Part of the clones is missing from these tables; in studies checked, under half for an unresolved V gene and the rest for unknown reasons. The sample has some 66,000 clones on record, approximately 83% of them singletons. The ten biggest clones cover less than 5% of the sample. Sequences were derived from peripheral blood, sampled from a patient treated with radiotherapy plus ipilimumab. The sequence derives from a human donor with non-small cell lung cancer who had a partial response to radiotherapy plus ipilimumab.

The sequenced DNA is TGTGCCAGTAGTACCTTCTACGAGCAGTACTTC. Its translation is CASSTFYEQYF. In this chain, TRBV19 is recombined with TRBJ2-7; no D gene call is confident. The germline V gene (reference sequence) yields LNHDA for CDR1 and SQIVND for CDR2. V is cut by 4 bases and J by 3 bases, and the space between the germline ends is 4 bases. Its CDR3 holds 11 amino acids, cysteine through phenylalanine. Left in the record is the CDR3 DNA by itself, 33 bases read in frame from the first base.